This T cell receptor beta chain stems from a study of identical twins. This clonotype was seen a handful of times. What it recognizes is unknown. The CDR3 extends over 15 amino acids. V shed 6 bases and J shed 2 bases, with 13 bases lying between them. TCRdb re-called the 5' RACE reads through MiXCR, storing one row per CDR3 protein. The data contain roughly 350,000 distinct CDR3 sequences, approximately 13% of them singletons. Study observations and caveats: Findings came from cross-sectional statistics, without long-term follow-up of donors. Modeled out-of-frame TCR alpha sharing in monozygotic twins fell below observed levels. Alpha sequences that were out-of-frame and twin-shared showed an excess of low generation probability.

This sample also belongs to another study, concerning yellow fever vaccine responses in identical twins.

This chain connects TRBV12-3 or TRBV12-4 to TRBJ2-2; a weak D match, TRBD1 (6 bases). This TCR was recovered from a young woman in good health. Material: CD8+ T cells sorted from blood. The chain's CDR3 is CASSPRDKNTGELFF. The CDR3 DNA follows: TGTGCCAGCAGCCCCCGGGACAAAAACACCGGGGAGCTGTTTTTT.